The T cell receptor beta chain described here comes from a study of T cell responses to AZD1222 COVID-19 vaccine. This CDR3 has 15 amino acids. Germline CDR1 SGDLS, CDR2 YYNGEE. Trimming cost V 3 bases and J 6 bases; bases outside gene matches: 6. Whole-study findings and limits: Only after the peak T cell response were repertoires sampled. Along spike, vaccine-associated CD4 TCRs were found throughout, with dominance at 160-218 and 743-854.

Measured with immunoSEQ multiplex PCR; TCRdb has only the in-frame clones, and not every one. The sample records over 150,000 clones, 88% being singletons. For this clone: Its matching antigen is unknown.

The sequence was collected from an adult who received the AZD1222 COVID-19 vaccine. The material was peripheral blood, obtained 28 days after the second AZD1222 dose. This chain connects TRBV9 to TRBJ2-5; TRBD2 matches 12 bases. As DNA, the CDR3 is TGTGCCAGCAGCGCCCTAGCGGGGGGGTTACAGACCCAGTACTTC. Translated, it gives CASSALAGGLQTQYF.